The 19 T cell receptor beta chains reported below all come from one sample, sequenced in a study of blood T cell repertoires in COVID-19. TCRdb keeps only in-frame clones here, not all; method: immunoSEQ multiplex PCR. The table has roughly 200,000 clones, 88% seen once. Material: PBMCs or T cells enriched from blood (not recorded which). These receptor sequences come from a woman between 25 and 40 years old who had recovered from COVID-19.

The chain joins TRBV7-9 to TRBJ1-1, with D maybe TRBD1 (6 bases). Germline lookup yields CDR1 SEHNR and CDR2 FQNEAQ (reference sequence). This CDR3 is 14 amino acids long. V dropped 6 bases and J dropped 5 bases, with 16 bases sitting between them. The DNA of the CDR3 is TGTGCCAGCAGTCACCTGAGGGGGGGGACTGAAGCTTTCTTT. As protein: CASSHLRGGTEAFF.

The V and J genes are TRBV9 and TRBJ1-6, with D unclear. The V gene's germline CDR1 is SGDLS and CDR2 YYNGEE. V was shortened by 4 bases and J by 7 bases, with 15 bases between the two germline ends. CDR3 size: 15 residues. CDR3 loop: CASSPYLAQNSPLHF. Written as DNA, the CDR3 is TGTGCCAGCAGCCCCTACTTAGCCCAAAATTCACCCCTCCACTTT.

The chain combines TRBV3-1 (or the pseudogene TRBV3-2) with TRBJ2-7, with 10 bases aligning to TRBD2. The CDR3 length is 15 residues. The V and J ends lost 4 bases and 3 bases, in that order; junction bases with no gene match: 6. Looked up from germline, CDR1 is LGHDT and CDR2 is YNNKEL (reference sequence). The CDR3 spells CASSLSGGAFYEQYF. In DNA form, the CDR3 reads TGTGCCAGCAGCCTGAGCGGGGGGGCCTTCTACGAGCAGTACTTC.

The chain employs TRBV11-2 and TRBJ1-6; TRBD1 matches 7 bases. Germline CDR1 SGHAT, CDR2 FQNNGV. With 3 bases clipped from V and 7 bases from J, the junction kept 3 bases outside the gene matches. The CDR3 consists of 14 residues. Here the CDR3 DNA reads TGTGCCAGCAGCTTTTCACAGGGGAATTCACCCCTCCACTTT. The encoded protein is CASSFSQGNSPLHF.

This clone was detected many times. The genes are TRBV7-6 and TRBJ2-7, with 8 bases that match TRBD1. V lost 4 bases and J lost 2; bases outside the gene matches: 13. This CDR3 has 17 residues. Germline CDR1 is SGHVS and CDR2 is FNYEAQ. The CDR3 DNA is TGTGCCAGCAGCTCATACGTAACAGGGGGTACGCCCTACGAGCAGTACTTC. Protein sequence: CASSSYVTGGTPYEQYF.

The chain combines TRBV6-5 with TRBJ2-2; D is unresolved. Between the trimmed V and J ends, which lost 7 bases and 6 bases, there was a span of 6 bases. The CDR3 loop spans 11 amino acids. Germline loops: CDR1 MNHEY, CDR2 SVGAGI. The CDR3: CASMRAGELFF. CDR3 nucleotide sequence: TGTGCCAGCATGCGTGCCGGGGAGCTGTTTTTT.

The chain couples TRBV4-1 to TRBJ1-5; 7 nucleotides line up with TRBD1. The V segment lost 6 bases and the J segment 5 bases; nucleotides outside the gene matches: 4. Germline V gene data show CDR1 as MGHRA and CDR2 as YSYEKL. This CDR3 contains 13 residues. CDR3 protein: CASSTTGDQPQHF. The CDR3 bases are TGCGCCAGCAGTACAACAGGGGATCAGCCCCAGCATTTT.

V gene TRBV5-6 combines with J gene TRBJ1-2; D may be TRBD1 (5 bases). V was trimmed by 1 base and J by 7 bases, leaving 14 bases between them. Germline CDR1 is SGHDT and CDR2 is YYEEEE. The CDR3 is 14 residues long. CDR3 in DNA: TGTGCCAGCAGCTTGCTCAGGGTTAGGTCTGGCTACACCTTC. It specifies CASSLLRVRSGYTF. Filled out from reference TRBV5-6 and TRBJ1-2, the complete variable domain reads DAGVTQSPTHLIKTRGQQVTLRCSPKSGHDTVSWYQQALGQGPQFIFQYYEEEERQRGNFPDRFSGHQFPNYSSELNVNALLLGDSALYLCASSLLRVRSGYTFGSGTRLTVV.

This clone was seen more than once but under ten times. CDR3 nucleotides: TGTGCCAGCAGCCAAGATATGACCGGACAGGGGCGGGGCTACACCTTC. This gives the protein CASSQDMTGQGRGYTF. The J gene is TRBJ1-2, the V gene TRBV3-1 (or the pseudogene TRBV3-2); TRBD1 matches 9 bases. The CDR3 extends over 16 amino acids. CDR1 and CDR2 from the germline V gene are LGHDT and YNNKEL (reference sequence). Trimming cost V 0 bases and J 8 bases; bases outside gene matches: 10.

J is TRBJ1-2 and V is TRBV7-9; perhaps TRBD1 as D (5 bases). This CDR3 is built from 13 residues. The V end was cut by 5 bases, the J end by 7 bases, with 14 bases between. Per germline, CDR1 SEHNR and CDR2 FQNEAQ (reference sequence). The CDR3 coding sequence is TGTGCCAGCAGCCGCCCAGGGTTGGGTGGCTACACCTTC. It translates to CASSRPGLGGYTF.

The rearrangement joins TRBV4-1 to TRBJ1-5; the D is unclear. V dropped 4 bases and J dropped 5 bases, with 9 bases sitting between them. The germline V gene encodes CDR1 MGHRA and CDR2 YSYEKL. The CDR3 runs 13 residues. CDR3 nucleotides: TGCGCCAGCAGCCGCCACAGCCATCAGCCCCAGCATTTT. It encodes CASSRHSHQPQHF.

The chain joins TRBV6-5 to TRBJ1-4; 8 bases line up with TRBD1. V was clipped by 4 bases and J by 5 bases; unmatched bases: 6. The germline V gene encodes CDR1 MNHEY and CDR2 SVGAGI. The length of the CDR3 is 15 residues. The CDR3, as DNA: TGTGCCAGCAGTTCGCAACAGGGGGAGAATGAAAAACTGTTTTTT. This encodes CASSSQQGENEKLFF.

The chain employs TRBV5-1 and TRBJ2-1; 8 nucleotides match TRBD1. The V and J ends lost 4 bases and 4 bases, in that order; junction bases with no gene match: 7. Germline CDR1 is SGHRS and CDR2 is YFSETQ. CDR3 size: 15 residues. In DNA form, the CDR3 reads TGCGCCAGCAGCCCCCCCAGGGGGCTGTACAATGAGCAGTTCTTC. Translated: CASSPPRGLYNEQFF.

The chain couples TRBV4-3 to TRBJ1-4; tentative D call: TRBD1 (6 bases). Germline CDR1 LGHNA, CDR2 YSLEER. V gave up 1 base and J gave up 4 bases, with 10 bases separating them. CDR3 length: 15 amino acids. DNA of the CDR3: TGCGCCAGCAGCCAAGTGGGGGCTATTAATGAAAAACTGTTTTTT. Protein product: CASSQVGAINEKLFF.

This chain joins TRBV7-2 and TRBJ2-1; 7 nucleotides match TRBD2. The CDR3 contains 18 residues. Per the germline V gene, CDR1 is SGHTA and CDR2 is FQGNSA. V lost 0 bases, J lost 0 bases, and 8 bases stayed unmatched. The CDR3 is CASSLAVWGGSSYNEQFF. CDR3 nucleotides: TGTGCCAGCAGCTTAGCGGTTTGGGGGGGGTCCTCCTACAATGAGCAGTTCTTC.

The genes are TRBV6-2 or TRBV6-3 and TRBJ1-1, with 8 bases lining up with TRBD1. The CDR3 runs 15 residues. Looked up from germline, CDR1 is MNHEY and CDR2 is SVGEGT. V was clipped by 4 bases and J by 3 bases; unmatched bases: 7. CDR3 region: CASSWDRTPYTEAFF. CDR3 bases: TGTGCCAGCAGTTGGGACAGGACGCCCTACACTGAAGCTTTCTTT.

CDR3: CASRPKPDSGGEQFF. The CDR3 nucleotides read TGTGCCAGCAGACCCAAGCCGGACTCGGGGGGTGAGCAGTTCTTC. The chain recombines TRBV6-5 with TRBJ2-1; 7 positions agree with TRBD2. J gave up 9 bases and V 6 bases, and 14 bases lay outside the gene matches. The CDR3 length is 15 residues. CDR1 is MNHEY, CDR2 SVGAGI, per germline.

The chain links TRBV11-2 to TRBJ2-7, with D possibly matching TRBD2 (5 bases). Germline assignment: CDR1 SGHAT and CDR2 FQNNGV. Trimming pared 1 base from V and 7 bases from J, leaving 14 bases between. The CDR3 loop spans 14 amino acids. The CDR3 loop reads CASSLGLEVREQYF. DNA for the CDR3: TGTGCCAGCAGCTTAGGCCTGGAGGTTAGGGAGCAGTACTTC.

The chain employs TRBV5-1 and TRBJ2-5; D unclear. V lost 2 bases, J lost 2 bases, and 10 bases lay in between. Germline V lookup: CDR1 SGHRS, CDR2 YFSETQ. The CDR3 is 14 amino acids. In nucleotides, the CDR3 is TGCGCCAGCAGCTTCCGACCGACACAAGAGACCCAGTACTTC. Its protein is CASSFRPTQETQYF.